The rows below give T cell receptor beta chains drawn from one sample of a study of control samples from healthy donors and cancer patients. TCRdb keeps only in-frame clones here, not all; method: immunoSEQ multiplex PCR. The table includes around 80,000 clones, about nine tenths detected once. The sample comprised blood. Source of these receptors: a man aged 50-60 years in good health. Both conserved end residues are part of each CDR3. The D gene is left open where the match is weak. Size is omitted from some rows. Given values are once, few, many or a class for expanded clones.

>TRBV7-2|TRBJ2-2|-|TRBD1
TGTGCCAGCAGAGCCGGGACAGTCGCCACCGGGGAGCTGTTTTTT
CASRAGTVATGELFF
>TRBV9|TRBJ1-6|-|-
TGTGCCAGCAGCGTAGAGGGGCGGCCTTCACCCCTCCACTTT
CASSVEGRPSPLHF
>TRBV10-3|TRBJ2-4|-|-
TGTGCCATCACATGGCGGGGGCACTTATTACTAGCCAAAAACATTCAGTACTTC
CAITWRGHLLLAKNIQYF
>TRBV2|TRBJ2-5|-|TRBD2
TGTGCCAGCAGACTTCCACTAGCGGGACAAGAGACCCAGTACTTC
CASRLPLAGQETQYF
>TRBV12-3/TRBV12-4|TRBJ1-5|-|TRBD1
TGTGCCAGCAGTGGGGACAGAAATCAGCCCCAGCATTTT
CASSGDRNQPQHF
>TRBV30|TRBJ1-1|-|TRBD1
TGTGCCTGGAGCCGGGACAGGGGGGATATTACTGAAGCTTTCTTT
CAWSRDRGDITEAFF
>TRBV19|TRBJ2-5|once|TRBD2
TGTGCCAGTAGTTTGGTAGCGGGGGGGCAAGAGACCCAGTACTTC
CASSLVAGGQETQYF
>TRBV5-1|TRBJ2-3|-|TRBD2
TGCGCCAGCAGCTTGGACGGGGGGGCAATTACAGATACGCAGTATTTT
CASSLDGGAITDTQYF
>TRBV6-5|TRBJ1-2|-|-
TGTGCCAGCACCAAGGCACAGCTAGGGAGCTACACCTTC
CASTKAQLGSYTF
>TRBV6-2/TRBV6-3|TRBJ1-1|-|-
TGTGCCAGCAGTTACCTAGGGAACACTGAAGCTTTCTTT
CASSYLGNTEAFF
>TRBV7-2|TRBJ1-5|-|-
TGTGCCAGCAGCTTAGCGAGTCAGCCCCAGCATTTT
CASSLASQPQHF
>TRBV6-5|TRBJ1-5|-|-
TGTGCCAGCAGTTACTCGTCGCCCCCAGTGAGGCAGCCCCAGCATTTT
CASSYSSPPVRQPQHF
>TRBV14|TRBJ1-4|-|-
TGTGCCAGCAGCTCGGACTCCCTTAATGAAAAACTGTTTTTT
CASSSDSLNEKLFF
>TRBV5-1|TRBJ2-5|-|-
TGCGCCAGCAGGGGAGTCGCGGAAGAGACCCAGTACTTC
CASRGVAEETQYF
>TRBV27|TRBJ2-7|few|-
TGTGCCAGCAGGCCCGGGACGGACTCCTACGAGCAGTACTTC
CASRPGTDSYEQYF
>TRBV30|TRBJ2-1|-|-
TGTGCCTGGAGTCGAGGCTTTCCGAATGAGCAGTTCTTC
CAWSRGFPNEQFF
>TRBV4-3|TRBJ2-3|-|TRBD2
TGCGCCAGCAGCCAGGGGACTAGAATTCGAGGTCGCACAGATACGCAGTATTTT
CASSQGTRIRGRTDTQYF
>TRBV9|TRBJ2-2|few|TRBD1
TGTGCCAGCAGCGTAGCAGGGGGCAGAGGAGCCGGGGAGCTGTTTTTT
CASSVAGGRGAGELFF
>TRBV4-3|TRBJ2-3|-|-
TGCGCCAGCAGCCAAGATTGGGGGCAGGCAGATACGCAGTATTTT
CASSQDWGQADTQYF
>TRBV6-1|TRBJ1-3|-|-
TGTGCCAGCAGTGATGGGGAGCTCTCTGGAAACACCATATATTTT
CASSDGELSGNTIYF
>TRBV3-1/TRBV3-2|TRBJ1-2|-|-
TGTGCCAGCAGCGCCTCCCTAGGTGGCTACACCTTC
CASSASLGGYTF
>TRBV6-6|TRBJ1-4|-|-
TGTGCCAGCAGTTACCGGGCAGGGGAGGGAAAACTGTTTTTT
CASSYRAGEGKLFF
>TRBV7-8|TRBJ2-7|-|-
TGTGCCAGCAGCTTTGGGGGGAGCTCCTACGAGCAGTACTTC
CASSFGGSSYEQYF
>TRBV10-3|TRBJ1-2|-|-
TGTGCCATCAGTGAAGGTAGGGGCGGTTATGGCTACACCTTC
CAISEGRGGYGYTF
>TRBV18|TRBJ2-5|-|-
TGTGCCAGCTCACCAACCCTTAAAGAGACCCAGTACTTC
CASSPTLKETQYF
>TRBV9|TRBJ2-3|-|TRBD2
TGTGCCAGCAGCGTAGCGATTAGCGGGGGGACAGATACGCAGTATTTT
CASSVAISGGTDTQYF
>TRBV7-9|TRBJ2-7|-|-
TGTGCCAGCACCCCGGGAGTCGAAAAGGAGCAGTACTTC
CASTPGVEKEQYF
>TRBV27|TRBJ1-2|-|-
TGTGCCAGCAGCATCACAGGGATAGCTAACTATGGCTACACCTTC
CASSITGIANYGYTF
>TRBV6-1|TRBJ1-1|-|-
TGTGCCAGCAGTGAAGGGACTGCCAACACTGAAGCTTTCTTT
CASSEGTANTEAFF
>TRBV7-9|TRBJ1-2|-|-
TGTGCCAGCAGCAGACACGAAACACTCTACACCTTC
CASSRHETLYTF
>TRBV5-1|TRBJ2-4|-|TRBD1
TGCGCCAGTCGGACAGGCAACATTCAGTACTTC
CASRTGNIQYF
>TRBV6-5|TRBJ1-1|-|-
TGTGCCAGCAGTCTCCTGAGCGGGAGCACTGAAGCTTTCTTT
CASSLLSGSTEAFF
>TRBV6-5|TRBJ2-1|-|TRBD1
TGTGCCAGCAGTTACGACAGGGGTGGCCGGATCAATGAGCAGTTCTTC
CASSYDRGGRINEQFF
>TRBV24-1|TRBJ1-1|-|-
TGTGCCACCAGTGTGGGGGGGGACACTGAAGCTTTCTTT
CATSVGGDTEAFF
>TRBV19|TRBJ1-1|-|-
TGTGCCAGTAGCTACGGTTCCCTGGACACTGAAGCTTTCTTT
CASSYGSLDTEAFF
>TRBV3-1/TRBV3-2|TRBJ1-3|-|-
TGTGCCAGCAGCCATTCTCGCCTTACAGTCCGACAAGGAAACACCATATATTTT
CASSHSRLTVRQGNTIYF
>TRBV2|TRBJ1-5|-|TRBD1
TGTGCCAACGGACAGGGAAGGGGCAATCAGCCCCAGCATTTT
CANGQGRGNQPQHF